This T cell receptor (beta chain) originates from a study of CD8 T cells in Susac syndrome. The authors reverse transcribed about 0.45 to 1 ug RNA with random hexamers. TCR beta CDR3 was amplified by immunoSEQ covering 54 Vbeta and 13 Jbeta. MiXCR, run by TCRdb on the immunoSEQ multiplex PCR reads, gives a single entry per CDR3 protein. The sample contains 180,000 or so distinct CDR3 sequences, around 94% of which appear only once. Germline V gene sequence: CDR1 LGHNA, CDR2 YSLEER. The ends were cut back, 3 bases at V and 4 bases at J, with 16 bases in the middle. This CDR3 region has 15 residues. TCR beta sequences were obtained from blood CD8+ and CD4+ T cells. The individuals used as controls were healthy donors who had been matched for both age and sex.

This clonotype originated in a human donor in good health. The source material was CD4+ T cells from PBMCs. This chain connects TRBV4-3 to TRBJ2-7; possibly TRBD1 for D (6 bases). As DNA, the CDR3 is TGCGCCAGCAGCCAGGAGCCCAGGACAGCTTACGAGCAGTACTTC. Translating gives CASSQEPRTAYEQYF.